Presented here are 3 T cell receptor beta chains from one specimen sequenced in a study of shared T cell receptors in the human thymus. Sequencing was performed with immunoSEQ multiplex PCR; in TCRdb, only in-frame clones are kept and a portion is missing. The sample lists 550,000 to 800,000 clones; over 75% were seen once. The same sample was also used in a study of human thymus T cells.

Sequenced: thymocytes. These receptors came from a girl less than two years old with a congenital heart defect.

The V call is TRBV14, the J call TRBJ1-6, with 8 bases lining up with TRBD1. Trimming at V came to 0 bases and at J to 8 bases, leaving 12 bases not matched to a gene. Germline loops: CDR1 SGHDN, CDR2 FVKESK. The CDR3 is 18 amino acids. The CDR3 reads CASSQDPENDRGDSPLHF. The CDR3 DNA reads TGTGCCAGCAGCCAAGATCCGGAGAACGACAGGGGCGATTCACCCCTCCACTTT. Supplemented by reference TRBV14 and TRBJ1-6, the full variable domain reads EAGVTQFPSHSVIEKGQTVTLRCDPISGHDNLYWYRRVMGKEIKFLLHFVKESKQDESGMPNNRFLAERTGGTYSTLKVQPAELEDSGVYFCASSQDPENDRGDSPLHFGNGTRLTVT.

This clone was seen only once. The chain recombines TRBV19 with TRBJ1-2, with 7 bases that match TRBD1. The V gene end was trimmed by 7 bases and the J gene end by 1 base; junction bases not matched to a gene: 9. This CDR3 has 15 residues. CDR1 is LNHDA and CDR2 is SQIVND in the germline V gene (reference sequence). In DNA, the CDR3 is TGTGCCAGTAAGGTCCAGGGGGAATATAACTATGGCTACACCTTC. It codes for CASKVQGEYNYGYTF.

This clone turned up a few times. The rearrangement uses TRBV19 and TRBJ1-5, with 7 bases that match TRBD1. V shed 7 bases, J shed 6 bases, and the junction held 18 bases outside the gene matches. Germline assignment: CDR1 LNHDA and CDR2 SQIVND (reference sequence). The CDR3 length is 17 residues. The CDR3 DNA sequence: TGTGCCAGTATCGGGACAGACCAAAACGCCGGTCCTCAGCCCCAGCATTTT. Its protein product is CASIGTDQNAGPQPQHF.